The 31 T cell receptor beta chains given below trace back to one sample, sequenced in a study of Tregs in tolerant kidney transplant recipients. Assay used: immunoSEQ multiplex PCR; TCRdb lists only in-frame clones, some missing. The sample lists about 120,000 clones, 85% to 95% seen once, with roughly 0.63% in the top ten. Sequenced: CD4+ T cells from blood. The receptors derive from a human donor in good health.

This chain uses TRBV7-2 with TRBJ1-5; D is unclear. The CDR3 is made up of 14 amino acids. Trimming removed 1 base at V and 2 bases at J, with 6 bases between. CDR1 SGHTA and CDR2 FQGNSA come from the germline V gene. In nucleotides, the CDR3 is TGTGCCAGCAGCTTAGGTTTCGGCAATCAGCCCCAGCATTTT. This sequence encodes CASSLGFGNQPQHF.

This CDR3 is CASLRNMNTEAFF. The CDR3 coding sequence is TGTGCCAGCCTAAGGAATATGAACACTGAAGCTTTCTTT. The chain carries TRBV7-8 and TRBJ1-1; no reliable D call. The CDR3 covers 13 residues. Germline loops: CDR1 SGHVS, CDR2 FQNEAQ. Between the trimmed V and J ends, which lost 8 bases and 0 bases, there was a span of 10 bases.

The genes are TRBV20-1 and TRBJ2-7, with D perhaps matching TRBD2 (5 bases). The CDR3 has 11 residues. V lost 4 bases, J lost 3 bases, and 7 bases lay in between. Germline values: CDR1 DFQATT, CDR2 SNEGSKA (reference sequence). This CDR3 reads CSATGLYEQYF. For the CDR3, the DNA is TGCAGTGCTACAGGACTCTACGAGCAGTACTTC.

This clone appeared a single time. The chain joins TRBV7-9 to TRBJ2-7; D not resolved. In germline, CDR1 is SEHNR, CDR2 FQNEAQ (reference sequence). V was shortened by 3 bases and J by 4 bases, with 10 bases between the two germline ends. This CDR3 is 13 amino acids long. The CDR3 spells CASSFEVRYEQYF. For the CDR3, the DNA is TGTGCCAGCAGCTTTGAGGTTCGATACGAGCAGTACTTC.

The gene calls are TRBV18 and TRBJ1-1; 7 nucleotides align to TRBD1. The CDR3 has 14 amino acids. The V gene end was trimmed by 5 bases and the J gene end by 0 bases; junction bases not matched to a gene: 3. Germline CDR1 reads KGHSH; CDR2 reads LQKENI. The CDR3 DNA reads as TGTGCCAGCTCAGTCGACAGGGTGAACACTGAAGCTTTCTTT. Amino acids: CASSVDRVNTEAFF. Full variable domain (missing parts from reference TRBV18 and TRBJ1-1): NAGVMQNPRHLVRRRGQEARLRCSPMKGHSHVYWYRQLPEEGLKFMVYLQKENIIDESGMPKERFSAEFPKEGPSILRIQQVVRGDSAAYFCASSVDRVNTEAFFGQGTRLTVV.

The chain has TRBV5-1 and TRBJ2-7; D is ambiguous. This CDR3 is built from 15 residues. Trimming pared 4 bases from V and 7 bases from J, leaving 21 bases between. Looked up from germline, CDR1 is SGHRS and CDR2 is YFSETQ. The CDR3 bases are TGCGCCAGCAGCCATCAGCCGCGGTCTGTGTGGGAGCAGTACTTC. It specifies CASSHQPRSVWEQYF.

This clone appeared a single time. The chain combines TRBV6-1 with TRBJ1-2; 8 bases line up with TRBD1. The CDR3 has 15 amino acids. Per germline, CDR1 MNHNS and CDR2 SASEGT. V dropped 2 bases and J dropped 3; count of bases not matched to a gene: 5. The CDR3 protein is CASSENTGGDYGYTF. The CDR3 DNA reads TGTGCCAGCAGTGAAAACACAGGGGGAGACTATGGCTACACCTTC.

V is TRBV11-3 and J is TRBJ2-1, with 7 bases aligning to TRBD2. This CDR3 is 15 amino acids long. Germline V CDR1 and CDR2: SGHNT, YENEEA. V lost 6 bases to trimming and J lost 0 bases; unmatched junction nucleotides: 5. The chain's CDR3 is CASSQSGVSYNEQFF. CDR3 sequence (DNA): TGTGCCAGCAGTCAAAGCGGGGTCTCCTACAATGAGCAGTTCTTC.

The V and J genes are TRBV10-1 and TRBJ2-7; the D gene is possibly TRBD2 (6 bases). The CDR3 has 15 amino acids. The V gene lost 3 bases and the J gene lost 9 bases, with 21 bases spanning the gap. CDR1 and CDR2 from the germline V gene are WNHNN and SYGVQD (reference sequence). In DNA form, the CDR3 reads TGCGCCAGCAGTGAAGGTTCCCCGGGAGTGAGCGGGCAGTACTTC. This sequence encodes CASSEGSPGVSGQYF.

The rearrangement uses TRBV19 and TRBJ1-2; D might be TRBD1 (5 bases). The V end lost 1 base, the J end lost 3 bases, and 6 bases lay between the germline ends. Germline CDR1 reads LNHDA; CDR2 reads SQIVND (reference sequence). The CDR3 has 13 residues. The CDR3 sequence: CASSIGGDYGYTF. CDR3 nucleotide sequence: TGTGCCAGTAGTATAGGGGGCGACTATGGCTACACCTTC.

This clone was seen only once. This chain connects TRBV4-2 to TRBJ2-5; tentatively, D is TRBD2 (6 bases). Per germline, CDR1 LGHNA and CDR2 YNFKEQ. Between the trimmed V and J ends, which lost 0 bases and 6 bases, there was a span of 17 bases. This CDR3 is 16 amino acids long. This chain's CDR3 is CASSQDSISGGKTQYF. The CDR3 region has the DNA TGTGCCAGCAGCCAAGATAGTATTAGCGGAGGGAAGACCCAGTACTTC.

A remark on this clone: The junction departs from the called germline gene at one end, perhaps through a read error. V gene TRBV5-6 combines with J gene TRBJ1-5; a weak D match, TRBD1 (6 bases). The germline CDR1 and CDR2 sequences are SGHDT and YYEEEE. The CDR3 sequence is 13 residues long. CDR3 region: CASSFWGAQAQHF. As DNA, the CDR3 is TGTGCCAGCAGCTTTTGGGGGGCTCAGGCCCAGCATTTT.

This clone came up a few times. The CDR3 loop reads CASSDSGAQRGDTQYF. The DNA of the CDR3 is TGTGCCAGCAGCGACTCCGGGGCCCAAAGGGGAGATACGCAGTATTTT. The chain links TRBV5-5 to TRBJ2-3, with D perhaps given as TRBD1 or TRBD2 (5 bases each). The V gene lost 4 bases and the J gene lost 5 bases, with 20 bases spanning the gap. The CDR3 has 16 amino acids. Germline CDR1 and CDR2: SGHKS and YYEKEE (reference sequence).

The chain uses TRBV15 and TRBJ1-5; D is perhaps TRBD1 (5 bases). Per germline, CDR1 LNHNV and CDR2 YYDKDF (reference sequence). With 0 bases removed from V and 3 bases from J, the gap between germline ends came to 9 bases. The CDR3 loop spans 15 amino acids. The CDR3 here is CATSRDGDPNQPQHF. Written as DNA, the CDR3 is TGTGCCACCAGCAGAGATGGGGACCCCAATCAGCCCCAGCATTTT.

This chain connects TRBV2 to TRBJ1-2, with a weak D call TRBD1 (6 bases). Between the trimmed V and J ends, which lost 6 bases and 5 bases, there was a span of 19 bases. Germline lookup yields CDR1 SNHLY and CDR2 FYNNEI. This CDR3 contains 15 residues. CDR3 DNA: TGTGCCAGCAGGGGGGGCCTGAGGGAGGCTTATGGCTACACCTTC. Its protein is CASRGGLREAYGYTF.

The rearrangement uses TRBV6-5 and TRBJ2-7, with 10 bases identical to TRBD1. The V segment lost 4 bases and the J segment 4 bases; nucleotides outside the gene matches: 4. The length of the CDR3 is 14 residues. Germline V gene sequence: CDR1 MNHEY, CDR2 SVGAGI. The CDR3 DNA follows: TGTGCCAGCAGTTTGACAGGGGGCGGGTACGAGCAGTACTTC. Its translation: CASSLTGGGYEQYF.

The chain has TRBV18 and TRBJ2-7, with 9 bases fitting TRBD1. V trimming: 5 bases; J trimming: 0 bases; junction bases outside the gene matches: 5. The CDR3 spans 15 residues. The germline V gene encodes CDR1 KGHSH and CDR2 LQKENI. CDR3 in DNA: TGTGCCAGCTCAGCCGGGACAGGGCCCTCCTACGAGCAGTACTTC. This codes for CASSAGTGPSYEQYF.

The rearrangement links TRBV7-9 to TRBJ2-3; D gene uncertain. This CDR3 has 15 residues. Germline V gene lookup returns CDR1 SEHNR and CDR2 FQNEAQ (reference sequence). V lost 1 base, J lost 0 bases, and 8 bases lay in between. For the CDR3, the DNA is TGTGCCAGCAGCTTAGTGGTGGCTAGCACAGATACGCAGTATTTT. Residues: CASSLVVASTDTQYF.

The V gene is TRBV27, the J gene TRBJ2-3; 15 nucleotides agree with TRBD2. After removal of 3 bases from V and 2 bases from J, the junction contained 9 bases not matched to a gene. Germline V gene sequence: CDR1 MNHEY, CDR2 SMNVEV (reference sequence). The CDR3 is 19 residues long. The CDR3 DNA follows: TGTGCCAGCAGTTTCGGACTAGCGGGGGGGCTAGGGCACACAGATACGCAGTATTTT. Translation: CASSFGLAGGLGHTDTQYF.

The V gene is TRBV28, the J gene TRBJ1-1; no reliable D call. Trimming stripped 8 bases from V and 11 bases from J, with 9 bases between. The CDR3 loop spans 9 amino acids. Germline V gene lookup returns CDR1 MDHEN and CDR2 SYDVKM. The CDR3 region has the DNA TGTGCCAGCTTATATGAGGCTTTCTTT. Translated: CASLYEAFF. The variable domain in full, with the rest retrieved from reference TRBV28 and TRBJ1-1, is DVKVTQSSRYLVKRTGEKVFLECVQDMDHENMFWYRQDPGLGLRLIYFSYDVKMKEKGDIPEGYSVSREKKERFSLILESASTNQTSMYLCASLYEAFFGQGTRLTVV.

V usage is TRBV25-1 and J usage is TRBJ1-2, with 8 bases aligning to TRBD1. The V and J ends lost 6 bases and 6 bases, in that order; junction bases with no gene match: 0. Looked up from germline, CDR1 is MGHDK and CDR2 is SYGVNS. The CDR3 is 11 amino acids. CDR3 sequence: CASRDRDGYTF. In DNA, the CDR3 is TGTGCCAGCAGGGACAGGGATGGCTACACCTTC.

The V call is TRBV7-9, the J call TRBJ1-4; 8 positions agree with TRBD1. CDR3 length: 18 residues. The J segment lost 3 bases and the V segment lost 4 bases, leaving 13 bases of the junction unmatched. Germline CDR1 and CDR2: SEHNR and FQNEAQ (reference sequence). In DNA, the CDR3 is TGTGCCAGCAGCTCCCCAGGGGGCCCTGTGAGGGCTAATGAAAAACTGTTTTTT. Protein: CASSSPGGPVRANEKLFF.

The chain joins TRBV7-9 to TRBJ2-1, with D possibly matching TRBD1 (6 bases). With 5 bases removed from V and 1 base from J, the gap between germline ends came to 9 bases. The CDR3 spans 14 residues. CDR1 is SEHNR, CDR2 FQNEAQ, per germline (reference sequence). In DNA, the CDR3 is TGTGCCAGCAGCCCCGGACAGTCCTACAATGAGCAGTTCTTC. It specifies CASSPGQSYNEQFF. Drawing the rest from reference TRBV7-9 and TRBJ2-1, the complete variable domain is DTGVSQNPRHKITKRGQNVTFRCDPISEHNRLYWYRQTLGQGPEFLTYFQNEAQLEKSRLLSDRFSAERPKGSFSTLEIQRTEQGDSAMYLCASSPGQSYNEQFFGPGTRLTVL.

The chain is built from TRBV9 and TRBJ2-7; D gene unclear. V lost 0 bases, J lost 0 bases, and 4 bases lay in between. The CDR3 contains 13 residues. Germline V gene lookup returns CDR1 SGDLS and CDR2 YYNGEE. The CDR3 sequence is CASSVEGSYEQYF. CDR3 nucleotide sequence: TGTGCCAGCAGCGTAGAGGGCTCCTACGAGCAGTACTTC.

This clone was seen just once. The chain combines TRBV5-1 with TRBJ1-1; the D is unclear. V lost 4 bases and J 0 bases, leaving 7 bases between the germline ends. Germline CDR1 is SGHRS and CDR2 is YFSETQ. The CDR3 length is 13 residues. CDR3 nucleotides: TGCGCCAGCAGCACAGCAATGAACACTGAAGCTTTCTTT. It translates to CASSTAMNTEAFF.

The chain couples TRBV6-5 to TRBJ2-5; D remains ambiguous. The germline V gene encodes CDR1 MNHEY and CDR2 SVGAGI. V was shortened by 0 bases and J by 0 bases, with 11 bases between the two germline ends. The CDR3 sequence is 16 residues long. The DNA of the CDR3 is TGTGCCAGCAGTTACTCACCCAAGATATACCAAGAGACCCAGTACTTC. Its translation: CASSYSPKIYQETQYF.

The gene calls are TRBV5-1 and TRBJ1-1; no definite D call. Germline CDR1 and CDR2: SGHRS and YFSETQ. CDR3 size: 14 residues. V shed 0 bases and J shed 5 bases, with 11 bases lying between them. CDR3 sequence (DNA): TGCGCCAGCAGCTTGGGAGCCGGAGTTACTGAAGCTTTCTTT. It specifies CASSLGAGVTEAFF.

The genes are TRBV6-5 and TRBJ2-2; no reliable D call. This CDR3 is built from 15 residues. V dropped 0 bases and J dropped 2 bases, with 7 bases sitting between them. Germline V CDR1 and CDR2: MNHEY, SVGAGI. The CDR3 loop reads CASSYSFGNTGELFF. The CDR3 DNA reads as TGTGCCAGCAGTTACTCATTCGGCAACACCGGGGAGCTGTTTTTT.

The chain recombines TRBV9 with TRBJ2-7; D is undetermined. This CDR3 is built from 14 residues. Trimming removed 3 bases at V and 3 bases at J, with 13 bases between. Per the germline V gene, CDR1 is SGDLS and CDR2 is YYNGEE. The CDR3, as DNA: TGTGCCAGCAGCGCTGCAGCCCTCAGCTACGAGCAGTACTTC. As protein: CASSAAALSYEQYF.

The gene calls are TRBV7-6 and TRBJ2-5, with 12 bases lining up with TRBD2. The CDR3 has 16 residues. V shed 4 bases, J shed 4 bases, and the junction held 7 bases outside the gene matches. CDR1 is SGHVS, CDR2 FNYEAQ, per germline. CDR3 sequence reads: CASSSRLAGARETQYF. CDR3 DNA sequence: TGTGCCAGCAGCTCAAGACTAGCGGGGGCCCGAGAGACCCAGTACTTC.

This clone came up a few times. V usage is TRBV10-1 and J usage is TRBJ1-2; 7 positions agree with TRBD1. The CDR3 runs 14 residues. V gave up 5 bases and J gave up 1 base; unmatched junction bases: 4. In germline, CDR1 is WNHNN, CDR2 SYGVQD (reference sequence). CDR3 bases: TGCGCCAGCAGTCACGGACAGGATAACTATGGCTACACCTTC. It specifies CASSHGQDNYGYTF.